Following are 27 T cell receptor beta chains from one sample sequenced in a study of shared clonotypes between healthy human individuals. The data were produced by immunoSEQ multiplex PCR, yet TCRdb's version contains in-frame clones alone and is incomplete. The sample lists more than 2 million clones, around 95% occurring once. Naive CD8 cells comprised CD45RO-negative, CCR7-positively selected cells, excluding terminally differentiated effector memory CD45RA+ cells. The specimen sequenced was naive CD8+ T cells from PBMCs. The receptors derive from a man younger than 35 in good health. Some clones in this sample may be carry-over from other donors' samples.

The chain joins TRBV7-9 to TRBJ2-7; D might be TRBD2 (6 bases). The germline V gene encodes CDR1 SEHNR and CDR2 FQNEAQ (reference sequence). The CDR3 loop spans 14 amino acids. The V end lost 8 bases, the J end lost 3 bases, and 17 bases lay between the germline ends. CDR3 sequence reads: CASFWVAELYEQYF. For the CDR3, the DNA is TGTGCCAGCTTCTGGGTAGCGGAACTCTACGAGCAGTACTTC.

V usage is TRBV6-1 and J usage is TRBJ2-1; no clear D. Per germline, CDR1 MNHNS and CDR2 SASEGT. Between the trimmed V and J ends, which lost 2 bases and 0 bases, there was a span of 11 bases. The CDR3 runs 16 residues. This chain's CDR3 is CASSEPTAVSYNEQFF. In DNA, the CDR3 is TGTGCCAGCAGTGAACCCACGGCAGTCTCCTACAATGAGCAGTTCTTC.

This chain connects TRBV7-9 to TRBJ2-7, with 9 bases lining up with TRBD1. The V segment lost 5 bases and the J segment 4 bases; nucleotides outside the gene matches: 12. This CDR3 is built from 16 residues. CDR1 is SEHNR, CDR2 FQNEAQ, per germline (reference sequence). The CDR3 nucleotides are TGTGCCAGCAGCATAGGGACAGGGAAACTCCTTTACGAGCAGTACTTC. Its translation: CASSIGTGKLLYEQYF.

The chain has TRBV23-1 and TRBJ1-1; a weak D match, TRBD1 (6 bases). TRBV23-1 is given ORF status, its function remaining uncertain. V lost 2 bases and J 0 bases, leaving 10 bases between the germline ends. The CDR3 length is 15 residues. In DNA, the CDR3 is TGCGCCAGCAGTCAAACAGGGCGGGTGAACACTGAAGCTTTCTTT. Translating gives CASSQTGRVNTEAFF.

The chain employs TRBV19 and TRBJ1-1; 7 bases match TRBD1. The CDR3 runs to 16 residues. Germline assignment: CDR1 LNHDA and CDR2 SQIVND (reference sequence). V lost 9 bases to trimming and J lost 1 base; unmatched junction nucleotides: 14. This CDR3 reads CASNQGTEDPNTEAFF. CDR3 sequence (DNA): TGTGCCAGCAACCAAGGGACAGAAGACCCGAACACTGAAGCTTTCTTT. Filled out from reference TRBV19 and TRBJ1-1, the complete variable domain reads DGGITQSPKYLFRKEGQNVTLSCEQNLNHDAMYWYRQDPGQGLRLIYYSQIVNDFQKGDIAEGYSVSREKKESFPLTVTSAQKNPTAFYLCASNQGTEDPNTEAFFGQGTRLTVV.

J is TRBJ1-5 and V is TRBV4-1; D unresolved. V was shortened by 4 bases and J by 0 bases, with 10 bases between the two germline ends. Germline V gene lookup returns CDR1 MGHRA and CDR2 YSYEKL. CDR3 size: 15 residues. The CDR3 loop is CASSPASNSNQPQHF. The DNA of the CDR3 is TGCGCCAGCAGCCCTGCGTCAAATAGCAATCAGCCCCAGCATTTT.

This chain joins TRBV4-1 and TRBJ2-3; D unclear. Germline V gene sequence: CDR1 MGHRA, CDR2 YSYEKL. The CDR3 consists of 15 residues. Between the trimmed V and J ends, which lost 2 bases and 0 bases, there was a span of 9 bases. The CDR3 sequence: CASSQLVWSTDTQYF. CDR3 DNA sequence: TGCGCCAGCAGCCAACTCGTCTGGAGCACAGATACGCAGTATTTT.

This sequence joins TRBV11-2 and TRBJ1-5; TRBD1 is a possible D gene (5 bases). Between the trimmed V and J ends, which lost 3 bases and 7 bases, there was a span of 13 bases. Germline loops: CDR1 SGHAT, CDR2 FQNNGV. The CDR3 has 14 amino acids. The CDR3 reads CASSFVGVGQPQHF. The CDR3 nucleotides read TGTGCCAGCAGCTTCGTAGGGGTTGGGCAGCCCCAGCATTTT.

V and J are TRBV5-6 and TRBJ2-1, with TRBD1 matching 8 bases. V dropped 5 bases and J dropped 0; count of bases not matched to a gene: 4. Germline V lookup: CDR1 SGHDT, CDR2 YYEEEE. The CDR3 consists of 15 residues. The CDR3 loop is CASSVTGGSYNEQFF. The DNA of the CDR3 is TGTGCCAGCAGTGTTACAGGGGGCTCCTACAATGAGCAGTTCTTC.

The genes are TRBV4-2 and TRBJ2-7; 8 bases fit TRBD2. V lost 4 bases and J lost 2; bases outside the gene matches: 10. CDR1 and CDR2 (germline): LGHNA, YNFKEQ. This CDR3 comprises 16 residues. The CDR3: CASSPLGAGGTYEQYF. The CDR3 coding sequence is TGTGCCAGCAGCCCCCTCGGGGCGGGAGGAACCTACGAGCAGTACTTC.

The chain combines TRBV11-2 with TRBJ2-7, with D tentatively TRBD1 (6 bases). Germline V gene sequence: CDR1 SGHAT, CDR2 FQNNGV. This CDR3 is built from 14 residues. V lost 1 base to trimming and J lost 2 bases, with 9 bases between them. The CDR3 DNA reads TGTGCCAGCAGCTTAGTAACAGGGCCCTACGAGCAGTACTTC. It specifies CASSLVTGPYEQYF.

This chain links TRBV27 with TRBJ2-7; the D is unclear. The CDR3 has 13 amino acids. Germline V gives CDR1 MNHEY, CDR2 SMNVEV (reference sequence). Trimming removed 0 bases at V and 5 bases at J, with 8 bases between. The CDR3 loop reads CASSLSAWNEQYF. CDR3 DNA sequence: TGTGCCAGCAGTTTATCGGCTTGGAACGAGCAGTACTTC.

The chain joins TRBV9 to TRBJ2-2, with a tentative D call TRBD2 (5 bases). CDR1 and CDR2 (germline): SGDLS, YYNGEE. V was cut by 1 base and J by 0 bases, with 13 bases left in between. This CDR3 contains 17 residues. The CDR3 loop reads CASSVSKRYSNTGELFF. CDR3 DNA sequence: TGTGCCAGCAGCGTATCTAAGCGGTATTCGAACACCGGGGAGCTGTTTTTT.

The rearrangement joins TRBV27 to TRBJ2-3; TRBD2 matches 7 bases. V gave up 1 base and J gave up 5 bases; unmatched junction bases: 9. Germline CDR1 is MNHEY and CDR2 is SMNVEV (reference sequence). CDR3 length equals 16 residues. The CDR3 reads CASSLWGGRAQDTQYF. In DNA form, the CDR3 reads TGTGCCAGCAGTTTATGGGGGGGGAGGGCCCAAGATACGCAGTATTTT.

The V and J genes are TRBV19 and TRBJ2-7, with 9 positions matching TRBD1. CDR1 LNHDA and CDR2 SQIVND come from the germline V gene (reference sequence). The V segment lost 7 bases and the J segment 3 bases; nucleotides outside the gene matches: 7. The CDR3 consists of 14 residues. The CDR3 DNA reads TGTGCCAGTAACCCGGGACAGGGATTCTACGAGCAGTACTTC. Its protein is CASNPGQGFYEQYF.

This chain links TRBV27 with TRBJ1-1; the match to TRBD1 covers 7 bases. CDR3 size: 14 residues. Germline V CDR1 and CDR2: MNHEY, SMNVEV (reference sequence). The J segment lost 6 bases and the V segment lost 6 bases, leaving 10 bases of the junction unmatched. The CDR3 DNA is TGTGCCAGCAGCCTTCGACAGGGTCTCGCTGAAGCTTTCTTT. Encoded protein: CASSLRQGLAEAFF.

The count of this clone is one. The J gene is TRBJ2-2, the V gene TRBV7-9, with 8 bases fitting TRBD2. Germline V gene data show CDR1 as SEHNR and CDR2 as FQNEAQ (reference sequence). V was clipped by 5 bases and J by 5 bases; unmatched bases: 7. This CDR3 spans 15 amino acids. CDR3 in amino acids: CASSPTGGGTGELFF. CDR3 in DNA: TGTGCCAGCAGCCCGACGGGAGGGGGTACCGGGGAGCTGTTTTTT.

The table lists this clone with a count of one. The CDR3 DNA follows: TGTGCCACCCTTCACCGGGGGGGCAGTGGCTACACCTTC. It yields the protein CATLHRGGSGYTF. The rearrangement joins TRBV19 to TRBJ1-2; the D gene is possibly TRBD1 (6 bases). This CDR3 has 13 residues. V lost 10 bases to trimming and J lost 7 bases, with 19 bases between them. In germline, CDR1 is LNHDA, CDR2 SQIVND (reference sequence).

This chain connects TRBV15 to TRBJ2-7; tentatively, D is TRBD1 (5 bases). The germline CDR1 and CDR2 sequences are LNHNV and YYDKDF (reference sequence). With 0 bases removed from V and 1 base from J, the gap between germline ends came to 16 bases. This CDR3 is built from 17 residues. CDR3 region: CATSRDGSEYRSYEQYF. DNA for the CDR3: TGTGCCACCAGCAGAGATGGTTCGGAATACAGGTCCTACGAGCAGTACTTC.

The rearrangement joins TRBV28 to TRBJ2-5, with D possibly TRBD2 on 5 matching bases. V dropped 6 bases and J dropped 2 bases, with 7 bases sitting between them. This CDR3 region has 12 residues. Germline-derived CDR1 and CDR2 are MDHEN and SYDVKM. CDR3 nucleotides: TGTGCCAGCAGACGAGGGCAAGAGACCCAGTACTTC. This encodes CASRRGQETQYF.

This sequence joins TRBV7-3 and TRBJ2-1; TRBD1 is a possible D gene (5 bases). CDR1 SGHTA and CDR2 FQGTGA come from the germline V gene. CDR3 length equals 13 residues. Trimming left V 5 bases short and J 3 bases short, with 8 bases between. CDR3 residues: CASSATVYNEQFF. The CDR3 region has the DNA TGTGCCAGCAGCGCGACAGTCTACAATGAGCAGTTCTTC.

The V gene is TRBV27, the J gene TRBJ1-1, with TRBD1 matching 10 bases. After removal of 2 bases from V and 11 bases from J, the junction contained 11 bases not matched to a gene. The CDR3 has 15 residues. The germline gives CDR1 MNHEY, CDR2 SMNVEV (reference sequence). This CDR3 is CASSLVGGQGPGAFF. The CDR3, as DNA: TGTGCCAGCAGTTTAGTGGGGGGACAGGGGCCAGGGGCTTTCTTT.

Notes on this clone: Other DNA sequences within the sample encode an identical CDR3. The V call is TRBV9, the J call TRBJ2-7, with D uncertain. Trimming left V 0 bases short and J 3 bases short, with 7 bases between. From germline, CDR1 is SGDLS and CDR2 YYNGEE. CDR3 length: 13 amino acids. CDR3: CASSVGGSYEQYF. The CDR3, as DNA: TGTGCCAGCAGCGTAGGGGGTAGCTACGAGCAGTACTTC.

The chain employs TRBV7-9 and TRBJ2-3, with D uncertain. The germline V gene encodes CDR1 SEHNR and CDR2 FQNEAQ (reference sequence). Trimming pared 11 bases from V and 6 bases from J, leaving 18 bases between. The CDR3 contains 13 residues. The chain's CDR3 is CAGGRRLEDTQYF. CDR3 nucleotide sequence: TGTGCCGGCGGCCGGCGGTTAGAGGATACGCAGTATTTT.

This chain links TRBV28 with TRBJ2-5, with D perhaps TRBD1 (6 bases). Germline CDR1 and CDR2: MDHEN and SYDVKM. The V end lost 2 bases, the J end lost 1 base, and 8 bases lay between the germline ends. The length of the CDR3 is 14 residues. The CDR3 sequence: CASSLQGLQETQYF. DNA of the CDR3: TGTGCCAGCAGTTTACAGGGGCTCCAAGAGACCCAGTACTTC.

The chain employs TRBV29-1 and TRBJ2-2, with 10 bases lining up with TRBD1. With 4 bases clipped from V and 6 bases from J, the junction kept 11 bases outside the gene matches. This CDR3 is 16 amino acids long. Per germline, CDR1 SQVTM and CDR2 ANQGSEA. The DNA for the CDR3 is TGCAGCGTTGGAGGCGGGACAGGGGTTTTGGCCGGGGAGCTGTTTTTT. Translated, it gives CSVGGGTGVLAGELFF.

V usage is TRBV30 and J usage is TRBJ2-5; 9 bases match TRBD2. The CDR3 loop spans 16 amino acids. V gave up 5 bases and J gave up 5 bases; unmatched junction bases: 15. CDR1 is GTSNPN and CDR2 is SVGIG in the germline V gene (reference sequence). The CDR3 protein is CAWGAVWREGRETQYF. The DNA of the CDR3 is TGTGCCTGGGGGGCAGTATGGCGGGAGGGAAGGGAGACCCAGTACTTC.